These T cell receptor beta chains were read from a single sample in a study of T cell responses to AZD1222 COVID-19 vaccine. Produced via immunoSEQ multiplex PCR; TCRdb's table is partial and in-frame only. The repertoire has 85,000 to 130,000 clones, roughly 90% of them found once; the top ten carry less than 6%. The input for sequencing was peripheral blood, taken on day 0 of AZD1222 vaccination. The receptors were sampled from an adult in good health. The CDR3 runs from the conserved cysteine through the conserved F or W. Each record gives: V gene, clone size, J gene, D gene, CDR3 DNA, CDR3 protein. The D gene is left open where the match is weak. Where a row states a size, it is once, few, many or the class of an expanded clone; other rows omit it.

TRBV5-1	-	TRBJ1-5	-	TGCGCCAGCAGCTTGGAGCCGGCCAGGGCGGACAATCAGCCCCAGCATTTT	CASSLEPARADNQPQHF
TRBV28	-	TRBJ2-3	-	TGTGCCAGCAGAGACTACACAGATACGCAGTATTTT	CASRDYTDTQYF
TRBV28	-	TRBJ2-2	-	TGTGCCAGCAGGGTGGCAGGGGAGCTGTTTTTT	CASRVAGELFF
TRBV11-2	-	TRBJ2-5	TRBD2	TGTGCCAGCAGCTCTAGCGGGAGTGGAGGAGAGACCCAGTACTTC	CASSSSGSGGETQYF
TRBV28	-	TRBJ1-4	-	TGTGCCAGCATCGGAAGACAGGTGGACCAGACGGGAAAACTGTTTTTT	CASIGRQVDQTGKLFF
TRBV29-1	-	TRBJ2-7	-	TGCAGCGTTGAGAAGGGAACCTACGAGCAGTACTTC	CSVEKGTYEQYF
TRBV3-1/TRBV3-2	-	TRBJ2-5	-	TGTGCCAGCGGGCCAGGGGAGACCCAGTACTTC	CASGPGETQYF
TRBV4-1	few	TRBJ2-5	-	TGCGCCAGCAGCCAAGGCGGGACAGACCAAGAGACCCAGTACTTC	CASSQGGTDQETQYF
TRBV5-6	-	TRBJ1-4	-	TGTGCCAGCAAGCCGACTCCTGGGGACTACGAAAAACTGTTTTTT	CASKPTPGDYEKLFF
TRBV27	once	TRBJ2-7	-	TGTGCCAGCAGTCGACCCCCGGGATTAAACAGAGGCGAGCAGTACTTC	CASSRPPGLNRGEQYF
TRBV28	-	TRBJ2-7	TRBD2	TGTGCCAGTACCCCCGGGGGGGGGCGGGACTACGAGCAGTACTTC	CASTPGGGRDYEQYF
TRBV19	-	TRBJ2-7	-	TGTGCCAGTAGTATAGCGGGGAGGTACGAGCAGTACTTC	CASSIAGRYEQYF
TRBV6-5	-	TRBJ2-3	-	TGTGCCAGCAGTTACTCGATTCGAGGGGAAACGCAGTATTTT	CASSYSIRGETQYF
TRBV29-1	-	TRBJ1-2	-	TGCAGCGCTAGGACACCTAACTATGGCTACACCTTC	CSARTPNYGYTF
TRBV29-1	-	TRBJ1-5	-	TGCAGCGTTGAGGAGAATAGCAATCAGCCCCAGCATTTT	CSVEENSNQPQHF
TRBV2	-	TRBJ2-2	-	TGTGCCAGCAGGACACAGATGAACACCGGGGAGCTGTTTTTT	CASRTQMNTGELFF
TRBV7-9	-	TRBJ1-2	-	TGTGCCAGCAGCCGGGGCGGTGGCTACACCTTC	CASSRGGGYTF
TRBV6-5	-	TRBJ1-4	-	TGTGCCAGCAGTCGACAGTCAACTAATGAAAAACTGTTTTTT	CASSRQSTNEKLFF
TRBV7-8	-	TRBJ1-4	-	TGTGCCAGCAGCATTCGGAGCTTAACTAATGAAAAACTGTTTTTT	CASSIRSLTNEKLFF
TRBV12-3/TRBV12-4	-	TRBJ2-3	TRBD2	TGTGCCACGGCGGGGGATGGGGATACGCAGTATTTT	CATAGDGDTQYF
TRBV20-1	-	TRBJ1-6	-	TGCAGTGCTAGTGGGTTCTCGGGTTCACCCCTCCACTTT	CSASGFSGSPLHF
TRBV14	-	TRBJ1-1	-	TGTGCCAGCAGCCATGATACAGGGTTAGGGGCTGAAGCTTTCTTT	CASSHDTGLGAEAFF
TRBV13	-	TRBJ1-3	-	TGTGCCAGCAGCTTCTGGGGGCGCACTGGAAACACCATATATTTT	CASSFWGRTGNTIYF
TRBV6-5	-	TRBJ1-6	-	TGTGCCACCCTTTCCGGGACGGCCTTGAATTCACCCCTCCACTTT	CATLSGTALNSPLHF
TRBV5-6	once	TRBJ2-1	TRBD1	TGTGCCAGCAGCTTCCAGGGACAGGGTCGGAACAATGAGCAGTTCTTC	CASSFQGQGRNNEQFF
TRBV5-6	-	TRBJ2-3	-	TGTGCCAGCAGCTTCCGCGGGGCCCGCACAGATACGCAGTATTTT	CASSFRGARTDTQYF
TRBV9	once	TRBJ2-2	-	TGTGCCAGCAGCGTACGGATCCTCCTTAAAGAAGGCGGGGAGCTGTTTTTT	CASSVRILLKEGGELFF
TRBV7-3	-	TRBJ1-1	-	TGTGCCAGCAGCTATATTTTTCGCACTGAAGCTTTCTTT	CASSYIFRTEAFF
TRBV20-1	-	TRBJ2-7	TRBD2	TGCAGTGCTAGTCTTCTAGCGGGGTCCTACGAGCAGTACTTC	CSASLLAGSYEQYF
TRBV18	-	TRBJ2-2	-	TGTGCCAGCTTGCAAAGGGTGTCCGGGGAGCTGTTTTTT	CASLQRVSGELFF
TRBV15	-	TRBJ2-1	TRBD2	TGTGCCACCAGCAGAGTAAGAGGAGCGGGAGAAAAAGAGCAGTTCTTC	CATSRVRGAGEKEQFF
TRBV5-1	-	TRBJ2-3	-	TGCGCCAGCAGCTTGGGAACGCCGGGCACAGATACGCAGTATTTT	CASSLGTPGTDTQYF
TRBV7-2	-	TRBJ1-2	-	TGTGCCAGCAGCACCCGACAGCGGAACTATGGCTACACCTTC	CASSTRQRNYGYTF
TRBV5-5	-	TRBJ1-6	-	TGTGCCAGCAGCTTGGTAAACAGTAATTCACCCCTCCACTTT	CASSLVNSNSPLHF